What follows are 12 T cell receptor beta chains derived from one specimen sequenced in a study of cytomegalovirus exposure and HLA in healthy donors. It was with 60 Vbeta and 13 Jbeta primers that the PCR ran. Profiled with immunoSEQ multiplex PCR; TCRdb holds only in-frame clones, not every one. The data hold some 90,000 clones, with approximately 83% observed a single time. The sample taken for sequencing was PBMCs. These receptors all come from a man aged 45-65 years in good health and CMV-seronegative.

Here the CDR3 reads CASSRAGGGTDTQYF. CDR3 sequence (DNA): TGCGCCAGCAGCCGAGCGGGAGGTGGTACAGATACGCAGTATTTT. This sequence joins TRBV5-1 and TRBJ2-3, with TRBD2 identical over 9 bases. Germline loops: CDR1 SGHRS, CDR2 YFSETQ. V shed 4 bases, J shed 3 bases, and the junction held 6 bases outside the gene matches. This CDR3 spans 15 amino acids.

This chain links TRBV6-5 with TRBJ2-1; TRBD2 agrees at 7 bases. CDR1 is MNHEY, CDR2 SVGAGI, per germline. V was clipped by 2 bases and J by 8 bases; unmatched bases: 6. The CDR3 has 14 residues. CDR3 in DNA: TGTGCCAGCAGTTACGGGGGAGGGACTTATGAGCAGTTCTTC. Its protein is CASSYGGGTYEQFF.

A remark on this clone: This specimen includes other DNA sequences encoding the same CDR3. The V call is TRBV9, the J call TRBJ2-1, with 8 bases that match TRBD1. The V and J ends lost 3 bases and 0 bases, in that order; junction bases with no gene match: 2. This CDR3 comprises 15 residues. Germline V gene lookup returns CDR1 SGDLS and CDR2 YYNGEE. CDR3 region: CASSDGQGSYNEQFF. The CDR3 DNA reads TGTGCCAGCAGCGACGGACAGGGCTCCTACAATGAGCAGTTCTTC. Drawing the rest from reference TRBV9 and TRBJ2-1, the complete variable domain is DSGVTQTPKHLITATGQRVTLRCSPRSGDLSVYWYQQSLDQGLQFLIQYYNGEERAKGNILERFSAQQFPDLHSELNLSSLELGDSALYFCASSDGQGSYNEQFFGPGTRLTVL.

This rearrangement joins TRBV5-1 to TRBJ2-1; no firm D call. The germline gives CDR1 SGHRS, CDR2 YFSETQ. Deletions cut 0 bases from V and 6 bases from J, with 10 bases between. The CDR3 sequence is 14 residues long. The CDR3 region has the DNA TGCGCCAGCAGCTTGGTTCCAGATTCCAATGAGCAGTTCTTC. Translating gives CASSLVPDSNEQFF.

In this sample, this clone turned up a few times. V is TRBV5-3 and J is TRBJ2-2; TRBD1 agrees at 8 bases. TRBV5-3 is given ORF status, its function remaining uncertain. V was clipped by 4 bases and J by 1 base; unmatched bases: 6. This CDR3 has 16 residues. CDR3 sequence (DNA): TGTGCCAGAAGCCTCTGGACAGGGAGGAACACCGGGGAGCTGTTTTTT. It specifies CARSLWTGRNTGELFF.

DNA for the CDR3: TGTGCCAGCAGCCGTACCGGGACAGGGGATATCGAGCAGTACTTC. Translating gives CASSRTGTGDIEQYF. This rearrangement joins TRBV7-2 to TRBJ2-7; 10 nucleotides align to TRBD1. The V gene end was trimmed by 5 bases and the J gene end by 6 bases; junction bases not matched to a gene: 10. This CDR3 has 15 residues. The germline V gene has CDR1 SGHTA and CDR2 FQGNSA.

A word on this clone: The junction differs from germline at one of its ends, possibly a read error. The CDR3 reads CASTAERRDTQYF. The CDR3 coding sequence is TGTGCAAGTACGGCGGAGAGGAGAGATACGCAGTATTTT. V usage is TRBV19 and J usage is TRBJ2-3; D is ambiguous. The CDR3 has 13 residues. Germline lookup yields CDR1 LNHDA and CDR2 SQIVND (reference sequence).

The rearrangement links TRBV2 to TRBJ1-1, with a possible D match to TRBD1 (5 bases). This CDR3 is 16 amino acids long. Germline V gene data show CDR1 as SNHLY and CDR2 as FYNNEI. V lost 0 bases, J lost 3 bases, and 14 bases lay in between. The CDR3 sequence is CASSEAMTRGDTEAFF. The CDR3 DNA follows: TGTGCCAGCAGTGAAGCGATGACCCGGGGGGACACTGAAGCTTTCTTT.

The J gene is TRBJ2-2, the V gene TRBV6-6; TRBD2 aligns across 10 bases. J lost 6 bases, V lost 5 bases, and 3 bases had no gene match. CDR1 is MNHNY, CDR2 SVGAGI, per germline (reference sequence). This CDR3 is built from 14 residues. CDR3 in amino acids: CASSHGTSAGELFF. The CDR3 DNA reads TGTGCCAGCAGTCACGGGACTAGCGCCGGGGAGCTGTTTTTT.

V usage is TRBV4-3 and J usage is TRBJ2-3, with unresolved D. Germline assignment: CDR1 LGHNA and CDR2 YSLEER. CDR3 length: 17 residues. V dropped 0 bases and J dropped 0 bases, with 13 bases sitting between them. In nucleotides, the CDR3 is TGCGCCAGCAGCCAAGATCGTCGGTACGCTAGCACAGATACGCAGTATTTT. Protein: CASSQDRRYASTDTQYF.

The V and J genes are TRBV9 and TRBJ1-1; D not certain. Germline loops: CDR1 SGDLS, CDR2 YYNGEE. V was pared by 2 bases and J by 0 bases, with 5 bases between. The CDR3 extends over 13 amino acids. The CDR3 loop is CASSVMLNTEAFF. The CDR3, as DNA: TGTGCCAGCAGCGTTATGTTGAACACTGAAGCTTTCTTT.

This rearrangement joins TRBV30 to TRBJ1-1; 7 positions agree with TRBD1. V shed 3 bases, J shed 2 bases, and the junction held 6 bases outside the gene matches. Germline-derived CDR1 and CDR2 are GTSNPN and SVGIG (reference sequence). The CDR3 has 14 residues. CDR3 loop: CAWSRDSLNTEAFF. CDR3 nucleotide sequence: TGTGCCTGGAGCCGGGACAGCTTAAACACTGAAGCTTTCTTT.